The next 29 T cell receptor beta chains were all read from a single sample in a study of early T cells in non-severe SARS-CoV-2 infection. TCRdb analysed the 5' RACE reads with MiXCR anew, one entry per CDR3 protein. The sample contains approximately 65,000 distinct CDR3 sequences, around 14% of which appear only once. Source material: whole blood. The receptors shown here come from an adult who was a healthcare worker with PCR-confirmed SARS-CoV-2 infection or an uninfected control (not recorded which).

V and J are TRBV18 and TRBJ2-1, with D uncertain. Germline CDR1 reads KGHSH; CDR2 reads LQKENI. Trimming cost V 5 bases and J 5 bases, with 10 bases left between them. This CDR3 spans 13 amino acids. CDR3: CASSRGRNNEQFF. In nucleotides, the CDR3 is TGTGCCAGCTCAAGAGGCAGAAACAATGAGCAGTTCTTC.

This clonotype came up a few times. The CDR3 spells CASSLGTGAQIYGYTF. The CDR3 DNA sequence: TGCGCCAGCAGCTTGGGGACAGGGGCGCAGATCTATGGCTACACCTTC. The chain employs TRBV5-1 and TRBJ1-2; 9 nucleotides match TRBD1. This CDR3 region has 16 residues. The J segment lost 4 bases and the V segment lost 0 bases, leaving 7 bases of the junction unmatched. The germline gives CDR1 SGHRS, CDR2 YFSETQ.

The chain recombines TRBV12-3 or TRBV12-4 with TRBJ2-3; 11 bases fit TRBD2. With V trimmed by 6 bases and J by 5 bases, 1 base remained unmatched. CDR3 length: 13 amino acids. This CDR3 is CASRGTSGDTQYF. In DNA form, the CDR3 reads TGTGCCAGCAGGGGGACTAGCGGAGATACGCAGTATTTT.

This clonotype was counted many times. The V call is TRBV5-6, the J call TRBJ2-7, with D unclear. V was shortened by 1 base and J by 6 bases, with 8 bases between the two germline ends. The germline V gene has CDR1 SGHDT and CDR2 YYEEEE. This CDR3 region has 12 residues. CDR3 coding DNA: TGTGCCAGCAGCTTGAGTAGCCTCGAGCAGTACTTC. Protein: CASSLSSLEQYF.

The CDR3 loop reads CATSRSGGVTEAFF. The CDR3 DNA is TGTGCCACCAGCAGATCGGGGGGAGTCACTGAAGCTTTCTTT. This rearrangement joins TRBV15 to TRBJ1-1; TRBD1 is a possible D gene (5 bases). CDR1 is LNHNV, CDR2 YYDKDF, per germline (reference sequence). The length of the CDR3 is 14 residues. V lost 2 bases and J 4 bases, leaving 11 bases between the germline ends. The full variable domain, completed using reference TRBV15 and TRBJ1-1, is DAMVIQNPRYQVTQFGKPVTLSCSQTLNHNVMYWYQQKSSQAPKLLFHYYDKDFNNEADTPDNFQSRRPNTSFCFLDIRSPGLGDTAMYLCATSRSGGVTEAFFGQGTRLTVV.

This clonotype has ten or more counts. The V call is TRBV20-1, the J call TRBJ2-4; no clear D. The length of the CDR3 is 16 residues. The germline V gene has CDR1 DFQATT and CDR2 SNEGSKA (reference sequence). Trimming left V 0 bases short and J 0 bases short, with 12 bases between. CDR3 DNA sequence: TGCAGTGCTAGAGATTTGACGGGTCTAGCCAAAAACATTCAGTACTTC. Its protein product is CSARDLTGLAKNIQYF.

The chain recombines TRBV27 with TRBJ1-1; D is uncertain. The CDR3 covers 12 residues. Trimming took off 6 bases at V and 10 bases at J, with 15 bases between the two ends. Germline-derived CDR1 and CDR2 are MNHEY and SMNVEV (reference sequence). This chain's CDR3 is CASRDGSGSAFF. CDR3 bases: TGTGCCAGCAGAGATGGGAGCGGCTCAGCTTTCTTT.

As to this clonotype: At one end, the junction sequence differs from germline, possibly due to a read error. V usage is TRBV5-1 and J usage is TRBJ2-7; possibly TRBD1 or TRBD2 for D (6 bases each). Germline V gene data show CDR1 as SGHRS and CDR2 as YFSETQ. CDR3 length: 13 residues. The CDR3 loop reads CASSAGTPYEQYF. CDR3 nucleotide sequence: TGCGCCAGCAGCGCGGGGACACCTTACGAACAGTACTTC.

This clonotype has at least ten counts. The rearrangement joins TRBV20-1 to TRBJ2-7; D is unclear. The CDR3 consists of 12 residues. The germline CDR1 and CDR2 sequences are DFQATT and SNEGSKA (reference sequence). V gave up 2 bases and J gave up 2 bases, with 7 bases separating them. The CDR3 DNA reads as TGCAGTGCTAGACAGGTAGCCTACGAGCAGTACTTC. Protein: CSARQVAYEQYF.

J is TRBJ2-6 and V is TRBV2, with D possibly being TRBD1 (6 bases). The V end was cut by 8 bases, the J end by 2 bases, with 10 bases between. This CDR3 spans 14 amino acids. Per germline, CDR1 SNHLY and CDR2 FYNNEI. The CDR3: CASSRQAGANVLTF. DNA of the CDR3: TGTGCCAGCTCTCGACAGGCTGGGGCCAACGTCCTGACTTTC.

This sequence joins TRBV12-3 or TRBV12-4 and TRBJ1-1; D unresolved. The CDR3 is made up of 12 amino acids. V was shortened by 6 bases and J by 9 bases, with 14 bases between the two germline ends. In DNA, the CDR3 is TGTGCCAGCAGGGTTGCCGCAGGTCAAGCTTTCTTT. Translation: CASRVAAGQAFF.

The chain is built from TRBV3-1 and TRBJ1-1; the D is unclear. Germline CDR1 is LGHDT and CDR2 is YNNKEL (reference sequence). Trimming shortened V by 11 bases and J by 1 base, and 8 bases separated the two germline ends. The CDR3 runs to 11 residues. The CDR3 nucleotides are TGTGCCGCCGCCCGGAACACTGAAGCTTTCTTT. Its protein product is CAAARNTEAFF. Looking up the rest from reference TRBV3-1 and TRBJ1-1 gives the full variable domain: DTAVSQTPKYLVTQMGNDKSIKCEQNLGHDTMYWYKQDSKKFLKIMFSYNNKELIINETVPNRFSPKSPDKAHLNLHINSLELGDSAVYFCAAARNTEAFFGQGTRLTVV.

The chain employs TRBV24-1 and TRBJ2-3, with D tentatively TRBD1 or TRBD2 (7 bases each). Germline assignment: CDR1 KGHDR and CDR2 SFDVKD. Between the trimmed V and J ends, which lost 5 bases and 4 bases, there was a span of 21 bases. The CDR3 consists of 17 residues. The CDR3 loop is CATSGGRGGLGADTQYF. For the CDR3, the DNA is TGTGCCACCAGTGGAGGCAGGGGGGGCCTGGGCGCAGATACGCAGTATTTT.

This clonotype was counted only a few times. The V and J genes are TRBV7-6 and TRBJ1-3; possible D gene TRBD1, 5 bases. The length of the CDR3 is 16 residues. Germline V lookup: CDR1 SGHVS, CDR2 FNYEAQ. V was trimmed by 4 bases and J by 6 bases, leaving 19 bases between them. CDR3 amino acids: CASSSPLAGGENTIYF. In DNA form, the CDR3 reads TGTGCCAGCAGCTCACCCTTGGCCGGGGGAGAAAACACCATATATTTT.

Only a few counts were recorded for this clonotype. The chain combines TRBV6-1 with TRBJ2-3; 7 nucleotides agree with TRBD1. V shed 6 bases, J shed 4 bases, and the junction held 13 bases outside the gene matches. The V gene's germline CDR1 is MNHNS and CDR2 SASEGT. CDR3 length: 16 residues. As DNA, the CDR3 is TGTGCCAGCAGCCCTAGACAGGGCGGGTCCCCAGATACGCAGTATTTT. Translated: CASSPRQGGSPDTQYF.

This clonotype has just a few counts. This rearrangement joins TRBV2 to TRBJ2-3, with D hard to call. This CDR3 is 18 amino acids long. Looked up from germline, CDR1 is SNHLY and CDR2 is FYNNEI. The V gene lost 2 bases and the J gene lost 6 bases, with 24 bases spanning the gap. Here the CDR3 reads CASSEQNPARSLGDTQYF. In DNA form, the CDR3 reads TGTGCCAGCAGTGAACAGAATCCGGCCCGGTCCCTGGGGGATACGCAGTATTTT.

This clonotype occurred a few times. This sequence joins TRBV29-1 and TRBJ2-3, with 8 bases fitting TRBD2. The CDR3 spans 14 residues. J gave up 4 bases and V 4 bases, and 7 bases lay outside the gene matches. Germline V gene data show CDR1 as SQVTM and CDR2 as ANQGSEA. The CDR3 loop reads CSVAGLASPDTQYF. CDR3 nucleotides: TGCAGCGTTGCCGGACTAGCATCCCCAGATACGCAGTATTTT.

The chain employs TRBV6-6 and TRBJ1-2; weak D call: TRBD1 (5 bases). Germline assignment: CDR1 MNHNY and CDR2 SVGAGI (reference sequence). The germline V and J ends were trimmed by 5 bases and 4 bases, with 14 bases remaining between them. The length of the CDR3 is 14 residues. CDR3 amino acids: CASSHPGMGYGYTF. CDR3 in DNA: TGTGCCAGCAGTCATCCAGGGATGGGCTATGGCTACACCTTC.

This clonotype appeared a few times. The chain couples TRBV7-9 to TRBJ1-6, with TRBD1 matching over 7 bases. V trimming: 6 bases; J trimming: 7 bases; junction bases outside the gene matches: 6. Germline V gene data show CDR1 as SEHNR and CDR2 as FQNEAQ (reference sequence). This CDR3 is built from 14 residues. This CDR3 is CASSPGTANSPLHF. The DNA for the CDR3 is TGTGCCAGCAGTCCAGGGACAGCCAATTCACCCCTCCACTTT.

This clonotype was seen a handful of times. The rearrangement links TRBV12-3 or TRBV12-4 to TRBJ2-5; D is unclear. The CDR3 length is 13 residues. With 2 bases removed from V and 2 bases from J, the gap between germline ends came to 6 bases. The CDR3 nucleotides are TGTGCCAGCAGTTTAAGGGCTCAAGAGACCCAGTACTTC. Translated: CASSLRAQETQYF.

This clonotype occurred many times. The chain recombines TRBV5-1 with TRBJ1-2; the D is unclear. The germline gives CDR1 SGHRS, CDR2 YFSETQ. The CDR3 sequence is 15 residues long. Trimming removed 4 bases from V and 7 bases from J, with 20 bases in between. The CDR3 sequence: CASSLTWSSVSGYTF. CDR3 nucleotides: TGCGCCAGCAGCCTTACTTGGAGCTCGGTTTCTGGCTACACCTTC. Supplemented by reference TRBV5-1 and TRBJ1-2, the full variable domain reads KAGVTQTPRYLIKTRGQQVTLSCSPISGHRSVSWYQQTPGQGLQFLFEYFSETQRNKGNFPGRFSGRQFSNSRSEMNVSTLELGDSALYLCASSLTWSSVSGYTFGSGTRLTVV.

V usage is TRBV5-5 and J usage is TRBJ2-1; 11 bases align to TRBD2. CDR1 is SGHKS, CDR2 YYEKEE, per germline (reference sequence). The V gene end was trimmed by 4 bases and the J gene end by 4 bases; junction bases not matched to a gene: 4. This CDR3 is built from 15 residues. DNA of the CDR3: TGTGCCAGCAGCGGGGGACTAGCGGTGTACAATGAGCAGTTCTTC. Translated, it gives CASSGGLAVYNEQFF.

This clonotype has ten or more counts. The chain joins TRBV18 to TRBJ2-2, with 7 bases lining up with TRBD1. Per the germline V gene, CDR1 is KGHSH and CDR2 is LQKENI. The CDR3 length is 17 residues. The V gene end was trimmed by 1 base and the J gene end by 7 bases; junction bases not matched to a gene: 12. Written as DNA, the CDR3 is TGTGCCAGCTCACCACAAGGGGGCCCTACGACGCGCGGGGAGCTGTTTTTT. Translating gives CASSPQGGPTTRGELFF.

This clonotype appeared a few times. The rearrangement links TRBV18 to TRBJ2-7; the match to TRBD1 covers 7 bases. V was clipped by 2 bases and J by 1 base; unmatched bases: 5. The germline V gene has CDR1 KGHSH and CDR2 LQKENI. This CDR3 comprises 15 residues. The CDR3 reads CASSPEAGGSYEQYF. Here the CDR3 DNA reads TGTGCCAGCTCACCAGAGGCAGGGGGATCCTACGAGCAGTACTTC. Looking up the rest from reference TRBV18 and TRBJ2-7 gives the full variable domain: NAGVMQNPRHLVRRRGQEARLRCSPMKGHSHVYWYRQLPEEGLKFMVYLQKENIIDESGMPKERFSAEFPKEGPSILRIQQVVRGDSAAYFCASSPEAGGSYEQYFGPGTRLTVT.

The rearrangement links TRBV5-5 to TRBJ1-4; no clear D gene. The germline gives CDR1 SGHKS, CDR2 YYEKEE (reference sequence). Trimming cost V 0 bases and J 8 bases, with 11 bases left between them. The CDR3 runs to 14 residues. Here the CDR3 DNA reads TGTGCCAGCAGCTTGGCCCCAGGTGGAGAAAAACTGTTTTTT. It specifies CASSLAPGGEKLFF.

The chain joins TRBV20-1 to TRBJ2-7, with D perhaps matching TRBD1 (5 bases). The CDR3 runs to 13 residues. Germline values: CDR1 DFQATT, CDR2 SNEGSKA (reference sequence). The V end was cut by 3 bases, the J end by 5 bases, with 14 bases between. CDR3 in amino acids: CSASWGLVNEQYF. CDR3 DNA sequence: TGCAGTGCTAGTTGGGGCCTGGTAAACGAGCAGTACTTC.

This clonotype came up many times. The rearrangement joins TRBV12-3 or TRBV12-4 to TRBJ1-5; no clear D. The CDR3 has 12 amino acids. Between the trimmed V and J ends, which lost 5 bases and 3 bases, there was a span of 5 bases. CDR3 residues: CASSGDNQPQHF. The CDR3 bases are TGTGCCAGCAGTGGGGACAATCAGCCCCAGCATTTT.

In this sample, this clonotype turned up many times. The rearrangement joins TRBV11-3 to TRBJ2-5, with a weak D call TRBD2 (5 bases). CDR1 and CDR2 from the germline V gene are SGHNT and YENEEA. Trimming removed 1 base at V and 7 bases at J, with 10 bases between. The CDR3 is made up of 13 amino acids. In nucleotides, the CDR3 is TGTGCCAGCAGCTTAGGAAACAGCGGGACCCAGTACTTC. The encoded protein is CASSLGNSGTQYF.

This clonotype appeared a few times. This sequence joins TRBV29-1 and TRBJ2-7; TRBD2 agrees at 7 bases. V was pared by 4 bases and J by 0 bases, with 0 bases of the junction left unmatched. Looked up from germline, CDR1 is SQVTM and CDR2 is ANQGSEA. The CDR3 has 12 amino acids. The DNA for the CDR3 is TGCAGCGTTGGGGACTACTCCTACGAGCAGTACTTC. It is translated as CSVGDYSYEQYF.